Given below is one T cell receptor (beta chain) in context. The study recruited people aged roughly 18 to 100 years across under 25 US areas. Cohort 3 recovered donors had two negative PCRs, clearance, or symptom resolution. In the original workflow: Reference gene primer amplification gave nucleated cell count estimates. TCRdb's table, derived via immunoSEQ multiplex PCR, lists solely in-frame clones and lacks some. V and J calls plus clone size are reproduced from that table; the DNA served to infer D and trimming. The sample holds almost 200,000 clones; 89% are singletons and the top ten take roughly 8.1%. The data stem from a study of blood T cell repertoires in COVID-19. Overall study context: Sample material is recorded as cDNA or gDNA derived from T cells, B-cell-depleted T cells, or PBMCs.

Trimming left V 10 bases short and J 0 bases short, with 13 bases between. Germline CDR1 SGHAT, CDR2 FQNNGV. This CDR3 spans 13 amino acids. The sequencing input was PBMCs or T cells enriched from blood (not recorded which). This TCR was recovered from a woman aged 18 to 35 who had recovered from COVID-19. The chain carries TRBV11-2 and TRBJ2-7; possible D gene TRBD1, 6 bases. The CDR3 reads CAISGTPSYEQYF. Here the CDR3 DNA reads TGTGCCATCTCCGGGACACCCTCCTACGAGCAGTACTTC. Based on the CDR3 plus reference TRBV11-2 and TRBJ2-7, the full variable domain is EAGVAQSPRYKIIEKRQSVAFWCNPISGHATLYWYQQILGQGPKLLIQFQNNGVVDDSQLPKDRFSAERLKGVDSTLKIQPAKLEDSAVYLCAISGTPSYEQYFGPGTRLTVT.